This passage covers 3 T cell receptor beta chains from one sample sequenced in a study of shared clonotypes between healthy human individuals. Clones were sequenced by immunoSEQ multiplex PCR, and TCRdb holds only the in-frame ones, with some missing. The repertoire has some 630,000 clones, 90% to 97% of them found once; the top ten carry approximately 0.1%. Naive CD8 isolation took CD45RO-negative cells positively selected for CCR7 and excluded terminally differentiated effector memory CD45RA+ cells. Sequencing input: naive CD8+ T cells sorted from blood. The receptor set was obtained from a woman younger than 45 in good health.

V and J are TRBV27 and TRBJ2-3, with D unresolved. Germline assignment: CDR1 MNHEY and CDR2 SMNVEV (reference sequence). Trimming took off 2 bases at V and 3 bases at J, with 12 bases between the two ends. This CDR3 spans 15 amino acids. CDR3 in DNA: TGTGCCAGCAGTTTACTTGCCAAAAGGACAGATACGCAGTATTTT. It is translated as CASSLLAKRTDTQYF.

V and J are TRBV19 and TRBJ2-1; D call uncertain. Looked up from germline, CDR1 is LNHDA and CDR2 is SQIVND (reference sequence). The CDR3 spans 17 residues. Deletions cut 2 bases from V and 7 bases from J, with 21 bases between. CDR3 nucleotides: TGTGCCAGTAGTATACCCCTCGGATGGGCTCAGCTTAATGAGCAGTTCTTC. Amino acids: CASSIPLGWAQLNEQFF.

This clone was seen only once. The V gene is TRBV7-9, the J gene TRBJ2-7, with TRBD1 identical over 8 bases. The V and J ends lost 4 bases and 1 base, in that order; junction bases with no gene match: 6. Germline values: CDR1 SEHNR, CDR2 FQNEAQ (reference sequence). CDR3 size: 15 residues. This chain's CDR3 is CASSSGQGSSYEQYF. The CDR3, as DNA: TGTGCCAGCAGCTCTGGACAGGGCTCGTCCTACGAGCAGTACTTC.